This note documents a single T cell receptor beta chain sequence. What it recognizes is unknown. The data derive from a study of shared clonotypes between healthy human individuals. Study findings and constraints: The low donor count limited represented genetic and exposure-history diversity.

The CDR3 sequence is 19 residues long. In germline, CDR1 is MNHGY, CDR2 SVAAGI. V lost 6 bases and J lost 5; bases outside the gene matches: 13. Only in-frame clones appear in the TCRdb table, and some are missing; sequencing was by immunoSEQ multiplex PCR. The table records millions of clones, approximately 95% of them present only once. The sequenced material came from naive CD4+ T cells from PBMCs. The subset: CD45RA+ positively selected. The source is a man between 18 and 29 years old in good health. Some clones in this sample may be carry-over from other donors' samples. The V and J genes are TRBV6-9 and TRBJ2-2, with TRBD2 matching over 15 bases. The CDR3 spells CASRLGLAGGPGGTGELFF. The CDR3 DNA is TGTGCCAGCAGACTCGGACTAGCGGGAGGGCCAGGGGGGACCGGGGAGCTGTTTTTT.